This TCR beta chain was sequenced in a study of post-analysis software for immune sequencing data (dated by TCRdb to the mid-2010s). With regard to the full study: Relapsing-remitting, secondary progressive and progressive-relapsing multiple sclerosis were recorded as disease courses, and subtype annotation was lacking for some patients. The patient repertoires were compared against 11 previously published healthy control repertoires obtained from donors aged 6 to 25 years. A subset of samples was prepared in parallel using single-end sample barcoding, then pooled and co-amplified after Illumina adapter ligation. The paper as a whole reports these results and caveats: The multiple sclerosis patient group was slightly younger than the control group. Direct clustering with F measure showed strong co-clustering of samples prepared in the same batch, prompting a batch-effect correction. Compared with controls, multiple sclerosis patients had significantly lower normalized Chao1 diversity, a finding suggesting substantial peripheral T-cell clonal expansion. Patients showed significantly higher frequencies than controls for five TRBV segments, among them TRBV5-6, TRBV5-1 and TRBV20-1.

V lost 7 bases and J lost 4 bases; the stretch between them is 8 bases long. Inclusive of the bounding cysteine and phenylalanine, the CDR3 is 11 residues long. Only the CDR3 region is kept as DNA, spanning 33 bases read in frame from base 1. Via the germline V gene, CDR1 is SQVTM and CDR2 ANQGSEA. The method was PCR. For sequencing, an Illumina HiSeq 2500 was employed. To reduce PCR and sequencing biases, unique molecular identifiers were incorporated into the TCR beta cDNA libraries. Per 1 to 10 million input T cells, roughly 0.5 million cDNA molecules were obtained, such that each molecule approximated one T cell. The same protocol used for the earlier healthy control dataset was applied to prepare and sequence the patient libraries. Samples belonging to the same batch were prepared together, multiplexed and sequenced on a shared HiSeq lane. As for the authors' bioinformatics: MIGEC was used to process the raw barcoded reads, and molecular identifier groups with only a single read were discarded before consensus assembly and CDR3 extraction. VDJtools was used for post-analysis of the clonotype tables, with diversity normalized by down-sampling every dataset to the smallest sample size. Repertoire overlap clustering matched CDR3 amino acid but not nucleotide sequences to correct batch-related cross-sample contamination. TCRdb trimmed public reads at Q25 via fastp, called clones via MiXCR and kept in-frame beta chains. Each entry is one CDR3 protein sequence, shown with its most common DNA and genes. The V and J calls were not made by the authors but by TCRdb's processing. This sample lists about 430,000 distinct CDR3 sequences; approximately 39% were detected once. The ten largest clones take up under 9% of the sample.

To demonstrate the VDJtools post-analysis software, the study profiled TCR beta repertoires from the peripheral blood of around 13 young patients with multiple sclerosis. Multiple sclerosis patients were children and adolescents aged roughly 6 to 17 years. A word on this clonotype: No cognate antigen has been identified for it. No per-base quality is available; no much larger clone lies one base away.

The V and J segments used are TRBV29-1 and TRBJ1-3; the D gene lacks a confident call. The sequenced sample was blood. This TCR was recovered from a girl aged 2-10 years with multiple sclerosis. The CDR3 has the sequence CSALSGNTIYF. The sequenced DNA is TGCAGCGCTCTCTCGGGAAACACCATATATTTT.